Here is one T cell receptor beta chain with its context. Antigen: not known. The junction does not match germline at one end; this may be a read error. This entry belongs to a study of cytomegalovirus exposure and HLA in healthy donors. Study conclusions and caveats: Another analysis was done later, and it associated 15,000 or so TCR beta sequences with HLA alleles at 0.05 false discovery rate.

Use of 60 Vbeta and 13 Jbeta primers characterized the PCR. TCRdb's table, derived via immunoSEQ multiplex PCR, lists solely in-frame clones and lacks some. The sample lists 150,000 to 200,000 clones, roughly 85% occurring once. This CDR3 spans 15 amino acids. Germline CDR1 LGHNA, CDR2 YNFKEQ. Sequenced sample: PBMCs. The rearrangement uses TRBV4-2 and TRBJ2-3, with 10 bases that match TRBD2. This clonotype was obtained from a woman between 50 and 59 years old in good health and CMV-seronegative. CDR3 loop: CASSEEAGGTDTQYF. CDR3 coding DNA: TGTGCCAGCAGCGAAGAAGCGGGGGGGACAGATACGCAGTATTTT.